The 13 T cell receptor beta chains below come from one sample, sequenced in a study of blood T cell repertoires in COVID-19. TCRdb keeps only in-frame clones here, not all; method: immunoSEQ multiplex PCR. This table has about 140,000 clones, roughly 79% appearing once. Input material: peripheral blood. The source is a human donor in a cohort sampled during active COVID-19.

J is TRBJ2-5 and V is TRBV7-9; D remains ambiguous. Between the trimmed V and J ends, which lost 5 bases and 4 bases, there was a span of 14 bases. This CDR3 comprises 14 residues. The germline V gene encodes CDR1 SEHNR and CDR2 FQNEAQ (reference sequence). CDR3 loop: CASSRPGSGETQYF. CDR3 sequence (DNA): TGTGCCAGCAGCCGTCCCGGGTCCGGAGAGACCCAGTACTTC.

The CDR3 coding sequence is TGCGCCAGCAGCCAACCACTCAGGGGTGGAAACACTGAAGCTTTCTTT. Its translation: CASSQPLRGGNTEAFF. The rearrangement joins TRBV4-1 to TRBJ1-1; tentative D call: TRBD1 (6 bases). V gave up 2 bases and J gave up 2 bases, with 15 bases separating them. From germline, CDR1 is MGHRA and CDR2 YSYEKL. The CDR3 runs to 16 residues.

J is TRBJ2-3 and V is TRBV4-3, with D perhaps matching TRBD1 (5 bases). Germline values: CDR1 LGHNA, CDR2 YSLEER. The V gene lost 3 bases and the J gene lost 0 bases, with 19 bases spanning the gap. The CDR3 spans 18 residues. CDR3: CASSQLPPGHTSTDTQYF. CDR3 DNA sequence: TGCGCCAGCAGCCAGCTCCCCCCCGGACATACTAGCACAGATACGCAGTATTTT.

This chain's CDR3 is CASSLTGEGEAFF. In DNA form, the CDR3 reads TGTGCCAGCAGCCTGACAGGGGAGGGTGAAGCTTTCTTT. The J gene is TRBJ1-1, the V gene TRBV12-3 or TRBV12-4; the match to TRBD1 covers 8 bases. The CDR3 runs to 13 residues. J gave up 7 bases and V 6 bases, and 7 bases lay outside the gene matches.

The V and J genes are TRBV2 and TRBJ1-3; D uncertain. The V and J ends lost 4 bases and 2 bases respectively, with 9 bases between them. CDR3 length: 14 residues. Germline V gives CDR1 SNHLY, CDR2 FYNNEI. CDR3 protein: CASSGSGPGNTIYF. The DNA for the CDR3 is TGTGCCAGCAGTGGGAGTGGCCCTGGAAACACCATATATTTT.

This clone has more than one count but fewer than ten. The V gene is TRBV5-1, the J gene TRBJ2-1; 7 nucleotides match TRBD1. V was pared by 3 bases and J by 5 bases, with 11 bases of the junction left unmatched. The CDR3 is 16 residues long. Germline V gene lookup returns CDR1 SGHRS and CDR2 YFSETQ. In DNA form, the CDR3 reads TGCGCCAGCAGCTCTGGAGACAGGGTCTGGGACAATGAGCAGTTCTTC. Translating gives CASSSGDRVWDNEQFF.

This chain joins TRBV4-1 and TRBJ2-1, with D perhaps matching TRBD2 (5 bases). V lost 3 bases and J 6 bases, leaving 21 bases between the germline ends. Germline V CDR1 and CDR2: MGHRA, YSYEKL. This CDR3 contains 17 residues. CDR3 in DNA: TGCGCCAGCAGCCAGACCCCAGGTCATGGGAGCCCCAATGAGCAGTTCTTC. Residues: CASSQTPGHGSPNEQFF.

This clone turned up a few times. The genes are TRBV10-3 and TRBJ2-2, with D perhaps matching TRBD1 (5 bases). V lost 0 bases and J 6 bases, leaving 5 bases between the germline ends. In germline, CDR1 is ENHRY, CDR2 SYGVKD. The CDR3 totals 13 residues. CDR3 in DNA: TGTGCCATCAGTGAGTCAGGGGCCGGGGAGCTGTTTTTT. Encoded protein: CAISESGAGELFF.

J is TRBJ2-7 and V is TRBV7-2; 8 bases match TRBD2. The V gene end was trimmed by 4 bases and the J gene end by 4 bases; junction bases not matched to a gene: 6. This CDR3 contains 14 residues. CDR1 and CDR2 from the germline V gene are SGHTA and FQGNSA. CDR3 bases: TGTGCCAGCAGCTCTCGGGAGGGCGTGTACGAGCAGTACTTC. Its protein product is CASSSREGVYEQYF.

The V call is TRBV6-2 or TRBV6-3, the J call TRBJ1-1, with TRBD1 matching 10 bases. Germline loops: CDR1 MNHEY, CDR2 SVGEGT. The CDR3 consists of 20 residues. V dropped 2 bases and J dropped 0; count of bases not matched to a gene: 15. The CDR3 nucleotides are TGTGCCAGCAGTTACCGTGAACGTGAAGACAGGGGGCATATGAACACTGAAGCTTTCTTT. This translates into CASSYREREDRGHMNTEAFF.

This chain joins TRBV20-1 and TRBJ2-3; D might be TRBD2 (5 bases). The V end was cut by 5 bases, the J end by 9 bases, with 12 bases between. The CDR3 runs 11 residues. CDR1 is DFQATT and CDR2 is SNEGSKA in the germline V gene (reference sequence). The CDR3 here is CSALLVLTQYF. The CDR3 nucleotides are TGCAGTGCTTTACTAGTACTGACGCAGTATTTT.

The CDR3 region is CASSLRVGVYYEQYF. The CDR3, as DNA: TGTGCCAGCAGCTTACGTGTAGGGGTTTACTACGAGCAGTACTTC. The chain links TRBV7-8 to TRBJ2-7; tentatively, D is TRBD1 (5 bases). Trimming shortened V by 2 bases and J by 3 bases, and 14 bases separated the two germline ends. In germline, CDR1 is SGHVS, CDR2 FQNEAQ. The CDR3 spans 15 residues.

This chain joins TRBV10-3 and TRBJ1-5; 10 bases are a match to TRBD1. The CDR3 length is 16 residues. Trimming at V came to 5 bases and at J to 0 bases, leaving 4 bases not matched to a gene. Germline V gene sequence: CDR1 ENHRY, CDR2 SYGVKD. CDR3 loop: CAISKGQGLSNQPQHF. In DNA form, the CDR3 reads TGTGCCATCAGTAAGGGACAGGGGCTTAGCAATCAGCCCCAGCATTTT.